This paragraph covers one T cell receptor (beta chain) sequence. Profiling relied on immunoSEQ multiplex PCR, and the TCRdb table lists in-frame clones only, not all of them. The profile covers approximately 20,000 clones, with about four fifths appearing a single time and around 9.2% taken by the ten largest. This entry comes from a study of STAT5B mutations in CD4+ large granular lymphocyte leukemia. This CDR3 contains 15 residues. Germline V CDR1 and CDR2: SEHNR, FQNEAQ (reference sequence). J gave up 5 bases and V 1 base, and 3 bases lay outside the gene matches. This chain joins TRBV7-9 and TRBJ2-1, with 9 bases identical to TRBD2. The receptor's source is a human donor in good health. The sample was CD4+ T cells from blood buffy coats. CDR3 sequence reads: CASSLGLAGNNEQFF. The CDR3 bases are TGTGCCAGCAGCTTAGGGCTAGCGGGGAACAATGAGCAGTTCTTC.